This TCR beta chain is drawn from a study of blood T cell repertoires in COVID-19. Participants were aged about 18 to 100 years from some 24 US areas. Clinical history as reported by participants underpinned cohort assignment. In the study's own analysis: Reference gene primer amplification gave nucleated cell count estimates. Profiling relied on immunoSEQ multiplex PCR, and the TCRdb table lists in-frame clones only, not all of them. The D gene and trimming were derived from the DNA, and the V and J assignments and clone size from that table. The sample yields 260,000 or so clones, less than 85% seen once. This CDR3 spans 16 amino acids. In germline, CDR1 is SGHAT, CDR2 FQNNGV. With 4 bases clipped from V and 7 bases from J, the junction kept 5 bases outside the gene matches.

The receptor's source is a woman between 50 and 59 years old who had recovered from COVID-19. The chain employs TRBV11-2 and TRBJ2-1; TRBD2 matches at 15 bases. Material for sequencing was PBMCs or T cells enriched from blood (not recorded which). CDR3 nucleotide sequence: TGTGCCAGCAGCTCCGGACTAGCGGGAGGGGCGAATGAGCAGTTCTTC. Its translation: CASSSGLAGGANEQFF.